This entry describes one T cell receptor beta chain. This may come from a read error, since a much larger clone is one base off. The record originates from a study of breast tumors, draining lymph nodes, adjacent tissues. TCRdb analysed the multiplex PCR reads with MiXCR anew, one entry per CDR3 protein. Of approximately 230,000 distinct CDR3 sequences listed, 30% to 35% were seen once; the top ten hold over 3.5%. Axillary draining lymph nodes of breast cancer patients supplied the node samples. The germline CDR1 and CDR2 sequences are SGDLS and YYNGEE. The CDR3 has 17 residues. Trimming cost V 0 bases and J 8 bases, with 22 bases left between them.

The sequencing input was axillary lymph node tissue. This TCR came from a female donor with breast cancer. Some clones in this sample may be carry-over from other donors' samples. The chain combines TRBV9 with TRBJ2-3; D is perhaps TRBD1 or TRBD2 (5 bases each). The CDR3 here is CASSVVGTANLGATQYF. In DNA form, the CDR3 reads TGTGCCAGCAGCGTAGTTGGGACGGCTAATCTGGGTGCTACGCAGTATTTT.